The sequence of this T cell receptor (beta chain) was determined in a study of blood T cells in healthy people across ages. Study information: About one barcoded TCR beta cDNA was captured per two T cells.

Worth noting for this clonotype: Its antigen is unidentified.

Each donor's blood draw was ten milliliters of peripheral blood. Study-wide findings and caveats: More naive CD4+ cells and higher diversity marked long-lived donors relative to aged donors.

Trimming pared 5 bases from V and 6 bases from J, leaving 16 bases between. CDR3 length: 15 amino acids. Germline CDR1 and CDR2: MNHEY and SMNVEV (reference sequence). A second PCR, run for 7 to 11 cycles, used a sample-barcoded 5' primer plus a J-beta primer mix. Every cDNA molecule bore a tag from a template-switch adaptor containing 12 random nucleotides. Each CDR3 protein is one row after TCRdb ran MiXCR on the 5' RACE reads. The table lists roughly 1.5 million distinct CDR3 sequences, 35% to 45% of them singletons. Sample: blood. The chain joins TRBV27 to TRBJ1-4; D might be TRBD1 (6 bases). The TCR was taken from a young woman in good health. The CDR3 bases are TGTGCCAGCAGTCCGCGGGGGGGCGGGTATGAAAAACTGTTTTTT. It yields the protein CASSPRGGGYEKLFF. Filled out from reference TRBV27 and TRBJ1-4, the complete variable domain reads EAQVTQNPRYLITVTGKKLTVTCSQNMNHEYMSWYRQDPGLGLRQIYYSMNVEVTDKGDVPEGYKVSRKEKRNFPLILESPSPNQTSLYFCASSPRGGGYEKLFFGSGTQLSVL.